The 10 T cell receptor beta chains below were found in one sample sequenced in a study of blood T cell repertoires in COVID-19. Using immunoSEQ multiplex PCR, the repertoire was profiled, and TCRdb retains in-frame clones only, with some absent. The data hold 200,000 to 250,000 clones, with roughly 91% observed a single time. The material sequenced was PBMCs or T cells enriched from blood (not recorded which). These receptors originate from a man in his thirties or forties in a cohort exposed to, infected with or recovered from COVID-19 (not recorded which).

This clone came up once. The gene calls are TRBV5-1 and TRBJ2-2, with D possibly being TRBD2 (7 bases). Germline V CDR1 and CDR2: SGHRS, YFSETQ. The ends were cut back, 0 bases at V and 7 bases at J, with 13 bases in the middle. This CDR3 region has 15 residues. The CDR3 DNA sequence: TGCGCCAGCAGCTTGGCCGGGGGGCAAGTCGGGGAGCTGTTTTTT. As protein: CASSLAGGQVGELFF. Together with reference TRBV5-1 and TRBJ2-2, the CDR3 gives the full variable domain: KAGVTQTPRYLIKTRGQQVTLSCSPISGHRSVSWYQQTPGQGLQFLFEYFSETQRNKGNFPGRFSGRQFSNSRSEMNVSTLELGDSALYLCASSLAGGQVGELFFGEGSRLTVL.

The CDR3 loop reads CASSQDIEPGGGNGELFF. CDR3 DNA sequence: TGCGCCAGCAGCCAAGATATCGAGCCGGGAGGGGGAAACGGGGAGCTGTTTTTT. The chain links TRBV4-3 to TRBJ2-2, with 8 bases fitting TRBD2. V shed 0 bases and J 7 bases; nucleotides not matched to a gene: 13. This CDR3 comprises 18 residues. The germline CDR1 and CDR2 sequences are LGHNA and YSLEER.

This clone was picked up one time. As DNA, the CDR3 is TGCGCCAGCAGCCAGCCTATGACAGGGGCTAAGACAGATACGCAGTATTTT. Translated, it gives CASSQPMTGAKTDTQYF. The chain links TRBV4-1 to TRBJ2-3; TRBD1 agrees at 8 bases. Germline loops: CDR1 MGHRA, CDR2 YSYEKL. V dropped 3 bases and J dropped 3; count of bases not matched to a gene: 11. CDR3 size: 17 residues.

The chain couples TRBV5-1 to TRBJ2-7, with D possibly matching TRBD1 (5 bases). This CDR3 is built from 14 residues. The V and J ends lost 4 bases and 1 base respectively, with 12 bases between them. The germline V gene encodes CDR1 SGHRS and CDR2 YFSETQ. CDR3 nucleotides: TGCGCCAGCAGCGGGCAACAGGAGTCCTACGAGCAGTACTTC. It encodes CASSGQQESYEQYF.

This sequence joins TRBV2 and TRBJ2-7; D might be TRBD1 (5 bases). The CDR3 contains 11 residues. V shed 6 bases and J shed 4 bases, with 7 bases lying between them. The germline V gene has CDR1 SNHLY and CDR2 FYNNEI. The chain's CDR3 is CASRQVYEQYF. The DNA for the CDR3 is TGTGCCAGCAGACAGGTATACGAGCAGTACTTC.

This CDR3 is CASSLVGARNSPLHF. The CDR3 DNA reads TGCGCCAGCAGCCTGGTGGGGGCCAGGAATTCACCCCTCCACTTT. The rearrangement joins TRBV4-3 to TRBJ1-6; a weak D match, TRBD1 (6 bases). The CDR3 runs to 15 residues. With 4 bases removed from V and 7 bases from J, the gap between germline ends came to 14 bases. From germline, CDR1 is LGHNA and CDR2 YSLEER.

This rearrangement joins TRBV19 to TRBJ2-7; a weak D match, TRBD2 (5 bases). V was shortened by 5 bases and J by 0 bases, with 11 bases between the two germline ends. This CDR3 comprises 14 residues. The V gene's germline CDR1 is LNHDA and CDR2 SQIVND (reference sequence). The CDR3 sequence is CASSPRGPSYEQYF. CDR3 nucleotide sequence: TGTGCCAGTAGTCCACGCGGGCCCTCCTACGAGCAGTACTTC.

This clone has a handful of counts. This rearrangement joins TRBV5-6 to TRBJ1-4; TRBD1 is a possible D gene (5 bases). The V gene's germline CDR1 is SGHDT and CDR2 YYEEEE. V was trimmed by 4 bases and J by 0 bases, leaving 13 bases between them. The CDR3 totals 16 residues. CDR3 sequence reads: CASSPGRDSTNEKLFF. The CDR3 DNA is TGTGCCAGCAGCCCGGGGAGGGACTCAACTAATGAAAAACTGTTTTTT.

The rearrangement links TRBV29-1 to TRBJ1-5; 10 bases match TRBD1. The J segment lost 5 bases and the V segment lost 7 bases, leaving 5 bases of the junction unmatched. Germline-derived CDR1 and CDR2 are SQVTM and ANQGSEA. The CDR3 totals 13 residues. CDR3 in DNA: TGCAGCGCTGGGACAGGGGTTGATCAGCCCCAGCATTTT. Protein sequence: CSAGTGVDQPQHF. Full variable domain (remainder filled in from reference TRBV29-1 and TRBJ1-5): SAVISQKPSRDICQRGTSLTIQCQVDSQVTMMFWYRQQPGQSLTLIATANQGSEATYESGFVIDKFPISRPNLTFSTLTVSNMSPEDSSIYLCSAGTGVDQPQHFGDGTRLSIL.

The V call is TRBV13, the J call TRBJ2-1; 9 nucleotides match TRBD2. The CDR3 totals 14 residues. CDR1 is PRHDT, CDR2 FYEKMQ, per germline (reference sequence). The V gene end was trimmed by 8 bases and the J gene end by 8 bases; junction bases not matched to a gene: 10. CDR3 coding DNA: TGTGCCAGCCACACCGGGACTAGCAATGATGAGCAGTTCTTC. Translating it yields CASHTGTSNDEQFF.